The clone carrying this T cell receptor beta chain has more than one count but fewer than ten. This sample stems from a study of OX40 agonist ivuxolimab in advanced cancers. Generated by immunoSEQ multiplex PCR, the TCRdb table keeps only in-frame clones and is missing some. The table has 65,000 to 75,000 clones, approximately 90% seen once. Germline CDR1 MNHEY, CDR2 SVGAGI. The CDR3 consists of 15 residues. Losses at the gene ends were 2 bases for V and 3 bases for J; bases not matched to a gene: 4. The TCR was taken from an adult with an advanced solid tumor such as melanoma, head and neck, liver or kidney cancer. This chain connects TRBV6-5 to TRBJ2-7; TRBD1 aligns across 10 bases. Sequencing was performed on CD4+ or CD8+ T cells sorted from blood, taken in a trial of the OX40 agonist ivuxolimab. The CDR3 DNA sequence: TGTGCCAGCAGTTACGGGGGACAGGGGAGCTACGAGCAGTACTTC. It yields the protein CASSYGGQGSYEQYF.